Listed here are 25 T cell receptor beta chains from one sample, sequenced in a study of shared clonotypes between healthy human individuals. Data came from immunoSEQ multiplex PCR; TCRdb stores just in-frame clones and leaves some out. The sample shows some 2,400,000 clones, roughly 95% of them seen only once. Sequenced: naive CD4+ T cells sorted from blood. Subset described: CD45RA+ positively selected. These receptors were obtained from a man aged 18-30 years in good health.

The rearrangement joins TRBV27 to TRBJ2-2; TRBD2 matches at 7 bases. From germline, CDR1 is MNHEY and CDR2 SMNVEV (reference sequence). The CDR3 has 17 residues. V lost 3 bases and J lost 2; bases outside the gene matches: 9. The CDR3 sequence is CASSFPRGAGNTGELFF. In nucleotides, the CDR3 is TGTGCCAGCAGTTTCCCCCGTGGAGCGGGAAACACCGGGGAGCTGTTTTTT.

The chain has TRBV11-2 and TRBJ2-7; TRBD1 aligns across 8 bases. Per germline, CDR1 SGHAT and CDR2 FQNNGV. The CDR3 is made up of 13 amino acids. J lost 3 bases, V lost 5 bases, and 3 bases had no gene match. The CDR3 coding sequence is TGTGCCAGCAGCAGGACAGGGCTCTACGAGCAGTACTTC. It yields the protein CASSRTGLYEQYF.

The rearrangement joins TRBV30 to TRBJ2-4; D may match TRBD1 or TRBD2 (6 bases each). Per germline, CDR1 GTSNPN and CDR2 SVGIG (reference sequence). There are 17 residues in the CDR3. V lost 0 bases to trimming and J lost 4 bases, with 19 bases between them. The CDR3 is CAWSVRGQTRGKNIQYF. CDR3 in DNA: TGTGCCTGGAGTGTACGGGGGCAAACTCGGGGTAAAAACATTCAGTACTTC. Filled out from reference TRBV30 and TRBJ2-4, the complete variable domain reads SQTIHQWPATLVQPVGSPLSLECTVEGTSNPNLYWYRQAAGRGLQLLFYSVGIGQISSEVPQNLSASRPQDRQFILSSKKLLLSDSGFYLCAWSVRGQTRGKNIQYFGAGTRLSVL.

The CDR3 loop is CASSLSTGSYEQYF. CDR3 bases: TGTGCCAGCAGCTTGTCGACAGGGTCCTACGAGCAGTACTTC. The chain combines TRBV7-8 with TRBJ2-7; 7 bases are a match to TRBD1. V dropped 3 bases and J dropped 1; count of bases not matched to a gene: 3. Germline CDR1 reads SGHVS; CDR2 reads FQNEAQ. The CDR3 is 14 amino acids.

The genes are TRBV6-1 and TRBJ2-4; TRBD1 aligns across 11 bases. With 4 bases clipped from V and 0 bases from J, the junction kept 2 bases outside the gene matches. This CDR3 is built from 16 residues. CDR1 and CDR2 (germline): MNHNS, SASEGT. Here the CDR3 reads CASSGGQGEAKNIQYF. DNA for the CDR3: TGTGCCAGCAGTGGGGGACAGGGGGAAGCCAAAAACATTCAGTACTTC.

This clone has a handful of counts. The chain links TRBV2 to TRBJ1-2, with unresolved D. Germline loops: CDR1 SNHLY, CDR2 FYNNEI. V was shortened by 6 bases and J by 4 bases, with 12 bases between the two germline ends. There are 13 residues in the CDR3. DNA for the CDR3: TGTGCCAGCAGCGTGGACGGCGGCTATGGCTACACCTTC. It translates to CASSVDGGYGYTF.

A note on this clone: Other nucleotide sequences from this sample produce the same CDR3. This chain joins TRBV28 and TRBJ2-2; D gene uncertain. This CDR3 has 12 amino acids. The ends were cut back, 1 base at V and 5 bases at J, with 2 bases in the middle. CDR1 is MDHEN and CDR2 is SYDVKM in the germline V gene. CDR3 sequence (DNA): TGTGCCAGCAGTTTATTGACCGGGGAGCTGTTTTTT. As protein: CASSLLTGELFF.

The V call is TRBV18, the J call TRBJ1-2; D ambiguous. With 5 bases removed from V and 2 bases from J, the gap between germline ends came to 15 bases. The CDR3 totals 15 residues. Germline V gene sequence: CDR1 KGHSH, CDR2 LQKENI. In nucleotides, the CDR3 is TGTGCCAGCTCATTTCGGGAGGGTCCCAACTATGGCTACACCTTC. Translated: CASSFREGPNYGYTF.

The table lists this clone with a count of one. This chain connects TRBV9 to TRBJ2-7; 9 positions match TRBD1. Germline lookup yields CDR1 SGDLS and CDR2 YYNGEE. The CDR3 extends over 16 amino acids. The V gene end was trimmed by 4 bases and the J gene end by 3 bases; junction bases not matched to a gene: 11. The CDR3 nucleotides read TGTGCCAGCAGCAAACAACCGGGACAGGGTATCTACGAGCAGTACTTC. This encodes CASSKQPGQGIYEQYF.

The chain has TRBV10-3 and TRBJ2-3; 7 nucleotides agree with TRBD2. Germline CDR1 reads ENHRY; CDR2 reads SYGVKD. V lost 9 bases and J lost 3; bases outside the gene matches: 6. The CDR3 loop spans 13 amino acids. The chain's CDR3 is CAMGSGETDTQYF. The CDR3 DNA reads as TGTGCCATGGGGAGCGGGGAAACAGATACGCAGTATTTT.

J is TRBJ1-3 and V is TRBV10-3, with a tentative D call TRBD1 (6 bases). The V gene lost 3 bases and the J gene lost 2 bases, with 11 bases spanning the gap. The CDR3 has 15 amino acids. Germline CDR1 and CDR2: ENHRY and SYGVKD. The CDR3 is CAISEKQGTGNTIYF. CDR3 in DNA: TGTGCCATCAGTGAAAAACAGGGTACTGGAAACACCATATATTTT.

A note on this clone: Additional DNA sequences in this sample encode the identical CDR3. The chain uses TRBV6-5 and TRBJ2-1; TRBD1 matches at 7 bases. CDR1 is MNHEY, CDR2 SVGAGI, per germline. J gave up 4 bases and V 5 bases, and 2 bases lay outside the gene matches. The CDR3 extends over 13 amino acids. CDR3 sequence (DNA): TGTGCCAGCAGTCGGGGACAGTACAATGAGCAGTTCTTC. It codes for CASSRGQYNEQFF.

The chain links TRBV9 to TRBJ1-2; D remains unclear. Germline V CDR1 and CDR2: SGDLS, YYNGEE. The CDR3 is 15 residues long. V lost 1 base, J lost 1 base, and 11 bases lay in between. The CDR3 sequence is CASSVQAEDNYGYTF. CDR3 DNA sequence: TGTGCCAGCAGCGTACAGGCGGAGGATAACTATGGCTACACCTTC.

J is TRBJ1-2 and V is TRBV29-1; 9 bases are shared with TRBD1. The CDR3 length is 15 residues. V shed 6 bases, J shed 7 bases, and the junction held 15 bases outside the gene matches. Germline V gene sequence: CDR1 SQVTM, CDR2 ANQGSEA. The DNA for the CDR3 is TGCAGCGTGCCCCTTGGGGGGACAGGGTTTGGTGGCTACACCTTC. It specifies CSVPLGGTGFGGYTF.

This CDR3 is CASTLLQASTDTQYF. As DNA, the CDR3 is TGTGCCAGCACCTTGCTCCAAGCTAGCACAGATACGCAGTATTTT. This chain links TRBV9 with TRBJ2-3; D not resolved. The CDR3 runs 15 residues. Germline V gene lookup returns CDR1 SGDLS and CDR2 YYNGEE. Between the trimmed V and J ends, which lost 6 bases and 0 bases, there was a span of 14 bases.

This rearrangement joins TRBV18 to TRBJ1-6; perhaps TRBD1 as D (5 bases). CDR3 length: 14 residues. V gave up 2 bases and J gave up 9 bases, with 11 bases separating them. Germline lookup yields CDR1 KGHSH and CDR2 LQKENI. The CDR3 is CASSPDGGISPLHF. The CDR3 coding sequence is TGTGCCAGCTCACCAGACGGGGGGATTTCACCCCTCCACTTT.

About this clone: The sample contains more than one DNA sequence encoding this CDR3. CDR3 DNA: TGTGCCAGTAGCCCGGGAGGTCCCTACGAGCAGTACTTC. Its protein is CASSPGGPYEQYF. The chain combines TRBV19 with TRBJ2-7, with 7 bases identical to TRBD2. The length of the CDR3 is 13 residues. The V gene's germline CDR1 is LNHDA and CDR2 SQIVND (reference sequence). Germline trimming cut 6 bases from V and 2 bases from J; bases unmatched to any gene: 4.

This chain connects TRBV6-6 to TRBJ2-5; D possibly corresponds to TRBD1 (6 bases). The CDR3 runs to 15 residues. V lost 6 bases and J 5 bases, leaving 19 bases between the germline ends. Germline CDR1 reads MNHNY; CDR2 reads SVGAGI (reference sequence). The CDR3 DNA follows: TGTGCCAGCAGCTCACGGACAGCCGCAGGGGAGACCCAGTACTTC. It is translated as CASSSRTAAGETQYF.

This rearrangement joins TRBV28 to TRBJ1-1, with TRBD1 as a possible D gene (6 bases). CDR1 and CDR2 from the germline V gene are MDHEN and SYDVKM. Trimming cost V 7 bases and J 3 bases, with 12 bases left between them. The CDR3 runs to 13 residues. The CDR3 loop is CASKPGVDTEAFF. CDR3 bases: TGTGCCAGCAAGCCAGGGGTGGACACTGAAGCTTTCTTT. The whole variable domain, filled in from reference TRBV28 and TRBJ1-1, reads DVKVTQSSRYLVKRTGEKVFLECVQDMDHENMFWYRQDPGLGLRLIYFSYDVKMKEKGDIPEGYSVSREKKERFSLILESASTNQTSMYLCASKPGVDTEAFFGQGTRLTVV.

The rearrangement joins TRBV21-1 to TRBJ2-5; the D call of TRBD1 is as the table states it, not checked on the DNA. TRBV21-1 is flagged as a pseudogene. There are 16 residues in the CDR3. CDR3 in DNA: TGTGCCAGCAGCAAAAAAAGGGGACAGGGAAAAGAGACCCAGTACTTC. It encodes CASSKKRGQGKETQYF.

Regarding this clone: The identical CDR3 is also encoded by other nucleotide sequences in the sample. CDR3 protein: CASSSGASYEQYF. Written as DNA, the CDR3 is TGTGCCAGCAGCTCTGGGGCCTCCTACGAGCAGTACTTC. The V call is TRBV7-3, the J call TRBJ2-7; possibly TRBD1 for D (5 bases). Germline V lookup: CDR1 SGHTA, CDR2 FQGTGA. V shed 4 bases and J shed 0 bases, with 7 bases lying between them. The CDR3 extends over 13 amino acids. The variable domain in full, with the rest retrieved from reference TRBV7-3 and TRBJ2-7, is GAGVSQTPSNKVTEKGKYVELRCDPISGHTALYWYRQSLGQGPEFLIYFQGTGAADDSGLPNDRFFAVRPEGSVSTLKIQRTERGDSAVYLCASSSGASYEQYFGPGTRLTVT.

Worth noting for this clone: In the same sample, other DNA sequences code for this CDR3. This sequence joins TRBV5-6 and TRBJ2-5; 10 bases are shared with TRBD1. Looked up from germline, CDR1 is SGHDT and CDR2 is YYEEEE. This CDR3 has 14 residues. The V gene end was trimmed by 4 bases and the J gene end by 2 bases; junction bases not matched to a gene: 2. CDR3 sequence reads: CASSRDRGQETQYF. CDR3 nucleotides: TGTGCCAGCAGCCGGGACAGGGGTCAAGAGACCCAGTACTTC.

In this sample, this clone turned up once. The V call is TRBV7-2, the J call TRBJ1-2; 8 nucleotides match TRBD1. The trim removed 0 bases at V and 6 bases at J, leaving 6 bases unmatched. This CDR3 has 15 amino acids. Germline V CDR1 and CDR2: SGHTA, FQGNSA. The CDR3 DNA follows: TGTGCCAGCAGCTTAGCAACAGGGGGGATTAATGGCTACACCTTC. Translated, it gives CASSLATGGINGYTF.

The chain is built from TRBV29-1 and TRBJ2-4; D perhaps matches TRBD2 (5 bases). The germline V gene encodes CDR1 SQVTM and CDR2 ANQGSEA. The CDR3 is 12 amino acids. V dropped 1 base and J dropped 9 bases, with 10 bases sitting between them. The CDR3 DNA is TGCAGCGTTGAAGGGGGAGAGAGCATTCAGTACTTC. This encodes CSVEGGESIQYF.

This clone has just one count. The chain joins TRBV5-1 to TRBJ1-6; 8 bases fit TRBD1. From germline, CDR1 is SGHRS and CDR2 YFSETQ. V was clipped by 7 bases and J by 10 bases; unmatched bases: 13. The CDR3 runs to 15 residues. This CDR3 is CASSSTGTGQSPLHF. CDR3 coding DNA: TGCGCCAGCTCCTCAACCGGGACAGGCCAGTCACCCCTCCACTTT.